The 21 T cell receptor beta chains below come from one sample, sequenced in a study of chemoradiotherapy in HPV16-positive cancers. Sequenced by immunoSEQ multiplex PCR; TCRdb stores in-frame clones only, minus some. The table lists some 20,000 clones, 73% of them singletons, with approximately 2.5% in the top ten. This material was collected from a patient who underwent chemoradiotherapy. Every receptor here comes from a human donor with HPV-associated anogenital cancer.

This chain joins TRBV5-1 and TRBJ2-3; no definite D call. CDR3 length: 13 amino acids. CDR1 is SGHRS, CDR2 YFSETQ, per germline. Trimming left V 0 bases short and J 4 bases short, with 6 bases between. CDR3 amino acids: CASSLALSDTQYF. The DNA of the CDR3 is TGCGCCAGCAGCTTGGCCCTCTCAGATACGCAGTATTTT. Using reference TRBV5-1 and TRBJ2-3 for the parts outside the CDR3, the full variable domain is KAGVTQTPRYLIKTRGQQVTLSCSPISGHRSVSWYQQTPGQGLQFLFEYFSETQRNKGNFPGRFSGRQFSNSRSEMNVSTLELGDSALYLCASSLALSDTQYFGPGTRLTVL.

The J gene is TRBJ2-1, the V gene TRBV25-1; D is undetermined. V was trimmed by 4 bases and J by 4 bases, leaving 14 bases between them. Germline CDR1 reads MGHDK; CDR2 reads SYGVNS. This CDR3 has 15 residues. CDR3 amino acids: CASSGSGPLYNEQFF. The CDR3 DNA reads TGTGCCAGCAGTGGGTCCGGTCCCCTTTACAATGAGCAGTTCTTC.

CDR3 sequence (DNA): TGTGCCAGCATGGGACAGAGGGCTGGAAACACCATATATTTT. The encoded protein is CASMGQRAGNTIYF. The rearrangement links TRBV2 to TRBJ1-3; 7 nucleotides line up with TRBD1. The V and J ends lost 7 bases and 2 bases, in that order; junction bases with no gene match: 5. The CDR3 length is 14 residues. The germline V gene has CDR1 SNHLY and CDR2 FYNNEI.

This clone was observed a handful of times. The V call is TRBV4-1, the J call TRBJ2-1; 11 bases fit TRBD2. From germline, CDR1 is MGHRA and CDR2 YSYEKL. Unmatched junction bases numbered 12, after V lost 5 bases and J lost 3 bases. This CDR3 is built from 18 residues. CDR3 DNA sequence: TGCGCCAGCAGCTCAACCCCTAGCGGGAGGCAAATCTACAATGAGCAGTTCTTC. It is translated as CASSSTPSGRQIYNEQFF.

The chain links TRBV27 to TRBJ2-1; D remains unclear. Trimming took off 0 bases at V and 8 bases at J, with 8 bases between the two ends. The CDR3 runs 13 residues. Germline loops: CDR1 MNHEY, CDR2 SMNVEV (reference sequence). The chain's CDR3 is CASSLSESDEQFF. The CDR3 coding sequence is TGTGCCAGCAGTTTATCGGAGAGCGATGAGCAGTTCTTC.

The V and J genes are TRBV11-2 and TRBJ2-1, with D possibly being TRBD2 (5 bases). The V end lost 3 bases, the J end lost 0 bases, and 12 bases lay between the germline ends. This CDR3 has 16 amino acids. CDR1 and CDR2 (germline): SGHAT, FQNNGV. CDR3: CASSFRADSSYNEQFF. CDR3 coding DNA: TGTGCCAGCAGCTTTAGAGCGGATAGCTCCTACAATGAGCAGTTCTTC.

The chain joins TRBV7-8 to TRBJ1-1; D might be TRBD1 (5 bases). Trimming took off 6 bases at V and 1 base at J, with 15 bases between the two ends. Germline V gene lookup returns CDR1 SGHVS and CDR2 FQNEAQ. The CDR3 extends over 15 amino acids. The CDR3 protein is CASRLRLGENTEAFF. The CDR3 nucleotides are TGTGCCAGCAGGCTTAGACTAGGGGAGAACACTGAAGCTTTCTTT. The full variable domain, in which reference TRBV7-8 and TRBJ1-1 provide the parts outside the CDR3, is GAGVSQSPRYKVAKRGQDVALRCDPISGHVSLFWYQQALGQGPEFLTYFQNEAQLDKSGLPSDRFFAERPEGSVSTLKIQRTQQEDSAVYLCASRLRLGENTEAFFGQGTRLTVV.

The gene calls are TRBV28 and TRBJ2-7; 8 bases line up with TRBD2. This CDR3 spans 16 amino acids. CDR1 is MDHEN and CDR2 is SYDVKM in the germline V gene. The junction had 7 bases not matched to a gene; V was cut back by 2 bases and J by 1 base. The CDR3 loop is CASSLRGSGGSYEQYF. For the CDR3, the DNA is TGTGCCAGCAGTTTACGAGGGAGCGGGGGTTCCTACGAGCAGTACTTC.

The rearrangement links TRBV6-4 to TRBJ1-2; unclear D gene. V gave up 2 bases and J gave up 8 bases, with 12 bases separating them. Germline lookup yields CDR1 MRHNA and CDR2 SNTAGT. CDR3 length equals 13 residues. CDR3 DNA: TGTGCCAGCAGTGACCCGACGACCCCGGGCTACACCTTC. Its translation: CASSDPTTPGYTF.

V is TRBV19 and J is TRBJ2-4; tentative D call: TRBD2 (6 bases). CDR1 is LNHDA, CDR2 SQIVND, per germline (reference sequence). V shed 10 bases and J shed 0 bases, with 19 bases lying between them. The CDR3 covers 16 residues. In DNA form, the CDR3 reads TGTGCCACCTTGGGAGGCCCAGGTTTAGCCAAAAACATTCAGTACTTC. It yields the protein CATLGGPGLAKNIQYF.

This CDR3 is CASSLAGAGGYEQFF. CDR3 nucleotide sequence: TGTGCCAGCAGCTTAGCTGGGGCGGGAGGCTATGAGCAGTTCTTC. The J gene is TRBJ2-1, the V gene TRBV7-2, with TRBD2 identical over 8 bases. The germline gives CDR1 SGHTA, CDR2 FQGNSA. The CDR3 totals 15 residues. V dropped 0 bases and J dropped 8; count of bases not matched to a gene: 6.

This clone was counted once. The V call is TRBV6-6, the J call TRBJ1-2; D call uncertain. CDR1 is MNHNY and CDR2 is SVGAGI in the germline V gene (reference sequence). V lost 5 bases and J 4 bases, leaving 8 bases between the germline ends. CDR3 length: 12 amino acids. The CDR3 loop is CASSREGYGYTF. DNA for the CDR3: TGTGCCAGCAGTCGGGAGGGCTATGGCTACACCTTC.

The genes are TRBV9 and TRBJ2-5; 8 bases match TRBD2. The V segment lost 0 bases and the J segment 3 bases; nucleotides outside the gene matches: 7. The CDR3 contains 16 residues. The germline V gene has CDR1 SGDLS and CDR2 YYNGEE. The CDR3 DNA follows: TGTGCCAGCAGCGTAGGGCCTAGCGGGCCGGAAGAGACCCAGTACTTC. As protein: CASSVGPSGPEETQYF.

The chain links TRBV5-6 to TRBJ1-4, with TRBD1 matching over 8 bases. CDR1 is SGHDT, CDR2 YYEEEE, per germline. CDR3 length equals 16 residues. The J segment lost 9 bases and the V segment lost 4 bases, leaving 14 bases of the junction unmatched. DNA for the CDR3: TGTGCCAGCAGCCCACGATGGTCAGGGGGCCCCAAAAAACTGTTTTTT. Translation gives CASSPRWSGGPKKLFF.

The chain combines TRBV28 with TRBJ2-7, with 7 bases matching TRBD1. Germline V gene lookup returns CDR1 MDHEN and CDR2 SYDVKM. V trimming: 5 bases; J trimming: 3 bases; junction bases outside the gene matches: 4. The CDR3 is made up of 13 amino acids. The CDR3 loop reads CASSLRQGYEQYF. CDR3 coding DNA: TGTGCCAGCAGTCTCCGACAGGGCTACGAGCAGTACTTC.

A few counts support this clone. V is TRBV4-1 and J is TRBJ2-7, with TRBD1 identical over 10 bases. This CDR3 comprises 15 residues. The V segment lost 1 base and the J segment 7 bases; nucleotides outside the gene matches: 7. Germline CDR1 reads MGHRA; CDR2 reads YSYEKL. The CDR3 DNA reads TGCGCCAGCAGCCAAGTAGACAGGGGGCTCGGTGAGCAGTACTTC. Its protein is CASSQVDRGLGEQYF.

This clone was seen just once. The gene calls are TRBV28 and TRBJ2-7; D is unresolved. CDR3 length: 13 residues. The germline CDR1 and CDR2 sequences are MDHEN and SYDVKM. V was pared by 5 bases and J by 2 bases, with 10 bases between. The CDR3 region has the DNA TGTGCCAGCAGTCCAGGTCGTACCTACGAGCAGTACTTC. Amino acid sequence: CASSPGRTYEQYF.

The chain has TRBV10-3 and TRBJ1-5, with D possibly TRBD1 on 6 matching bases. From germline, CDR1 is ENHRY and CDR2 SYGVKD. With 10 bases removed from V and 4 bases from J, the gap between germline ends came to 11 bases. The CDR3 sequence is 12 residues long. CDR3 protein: CASAGVNQPQHF. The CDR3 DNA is TGTGCCAGCGCAGGGGTAAATCAGCCCCAGCATTTT.

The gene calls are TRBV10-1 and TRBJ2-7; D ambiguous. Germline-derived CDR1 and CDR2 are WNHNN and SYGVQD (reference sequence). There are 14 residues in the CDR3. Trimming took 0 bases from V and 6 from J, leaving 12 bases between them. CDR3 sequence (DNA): TGCGCCAGCAGTGAGTCTCCCTTCTCCGGCGAGCAGTACTTC. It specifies CASSESPFSGEQYF.

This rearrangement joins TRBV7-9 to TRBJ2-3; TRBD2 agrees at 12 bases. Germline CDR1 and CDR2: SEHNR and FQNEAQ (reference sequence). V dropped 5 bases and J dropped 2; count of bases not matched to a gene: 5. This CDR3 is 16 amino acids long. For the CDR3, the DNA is TGTGCCAGCAGCCCGACTAGCGGGGGTCTCACAGATACGCAGTATTTT. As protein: CASSPTSGGLTDTQYF.

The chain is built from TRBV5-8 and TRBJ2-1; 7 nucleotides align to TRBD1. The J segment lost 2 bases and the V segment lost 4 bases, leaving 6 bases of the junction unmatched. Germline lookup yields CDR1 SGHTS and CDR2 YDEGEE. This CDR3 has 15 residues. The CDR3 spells CASSLRTGPYNEQFF. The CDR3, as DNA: TGTGCCAGCAGCCTACGGACAGGCCCCTACAATGAGCAGTTCTTC. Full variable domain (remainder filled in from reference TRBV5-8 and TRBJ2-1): EAGVTQSPTHLIKTRGQQATLRCSPISGHTSVYWYQQALGLGLQFLLWYDEGEERNRGNFPPRFSGRQFPNYSSELNVNALELEDSALYLCASSLRTGPYNEQFFGPGTRLTVL.